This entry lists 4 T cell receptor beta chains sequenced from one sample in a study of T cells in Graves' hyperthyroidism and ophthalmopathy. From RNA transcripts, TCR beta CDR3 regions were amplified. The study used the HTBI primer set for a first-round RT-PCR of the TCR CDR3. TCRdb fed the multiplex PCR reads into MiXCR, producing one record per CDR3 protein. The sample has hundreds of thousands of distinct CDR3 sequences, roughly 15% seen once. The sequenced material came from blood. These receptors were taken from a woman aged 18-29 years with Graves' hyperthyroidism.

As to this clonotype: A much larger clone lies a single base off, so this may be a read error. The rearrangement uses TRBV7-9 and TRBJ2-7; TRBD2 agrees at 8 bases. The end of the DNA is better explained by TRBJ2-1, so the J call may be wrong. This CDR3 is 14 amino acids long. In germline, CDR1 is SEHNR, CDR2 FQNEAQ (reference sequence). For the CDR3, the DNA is TGTGCCAGCAGTTTAATAACTAGCGGCTACGAGCAGTTCTTC. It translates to CASSLITSGYEQFF.

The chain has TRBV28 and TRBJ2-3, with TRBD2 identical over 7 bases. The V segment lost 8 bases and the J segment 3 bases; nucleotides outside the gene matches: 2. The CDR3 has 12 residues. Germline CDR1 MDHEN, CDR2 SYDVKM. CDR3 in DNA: TGTGCCAGCGGCGGGAGAACAGATACGCAGTATTTT. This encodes CASGGRTDTQYF.

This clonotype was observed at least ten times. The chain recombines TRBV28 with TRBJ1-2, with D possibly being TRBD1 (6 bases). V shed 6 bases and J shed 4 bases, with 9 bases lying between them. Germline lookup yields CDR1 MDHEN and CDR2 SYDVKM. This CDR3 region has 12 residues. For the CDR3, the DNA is TGTGCCAGCAGCGAGGACAGCTATGGCTACACCTTC. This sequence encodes CASSEDSYGYTF.

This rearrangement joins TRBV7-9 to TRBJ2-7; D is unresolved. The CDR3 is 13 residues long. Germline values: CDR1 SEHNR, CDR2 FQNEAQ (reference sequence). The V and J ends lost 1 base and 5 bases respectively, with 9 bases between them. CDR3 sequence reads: CASSLEMDHEQYF. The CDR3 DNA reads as TGTGCCAGCAGCTTAGAAATGGATCACGAGCAGTACTTC. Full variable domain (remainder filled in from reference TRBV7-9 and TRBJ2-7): DTGVSQNPRHKITKRGQNVTFRCDPISEHNRLYWYRQTLGQGPEFLTYFQNEAQLEKSRLLSDRFSAERPKGSFSTLEIQRTEQGDSAMYLCASSLEMDHEQYFGPGTRLTVT.